The 5 T cell receptor beta chains presented below share a single source sample, sequenced in a study of technical replicates of blood from a handful of donors (dated by TCRdb to between 2016 and 2019). The library relied on the immunoSEQ multiplex PCR assay. Sourced from immuneACCESS, this table was stored by TCRdb with only in-frame sequences that have V and J called. A share of the clones is absent; for the studies checked, an unresolved V gene accounts for under half, and the remainder has no known explanation. Recorded for this sample are tens of thousands of clones; around 97% of them occurred a single time. 0.2% to 0.25% of the sample belongs to the ten largest clones. Input material: T cells isolated from PBMCs. These receptors were obtained from a human donor in good health.

The genes are TRBV11-3 and TRBJ2-7; D ambiguous. V lost 2 bases and J lost 3, with 11 bases in between. The CDR3 has 14 amino acids. Germline V gene sequence: CDR1 SGHNT, CDR2 YENEEA. The CDR3 loop reads CASSLFGPDYEQYF. CDR3 in DNA: TGTGCCAGCAGCTTATTTGGGCCTGACTACGAGCAGTACTTC.

The chain employs TRBV12-5 and TRBJ2-3; TRBD1 aligns across 12 bases. With V trimmed by 4 bases and J by 4 bases, 21 bases remained unmatched. CDR3 length: 21 amino acids. Germline lookup yields CDR1 LGHNT and CDR2 FRNRAP. CDR3 protein: CASGSYRDRGLEGSRSDTQYF. CDR3 in DNA: TGTGCTAGTGGTTCTTACCGGGACAGGGGGCTGGAGGGGAGTCGGTCAGATACGCAGTATTTT.

This chain connects TRBV5-1 to TRBJ1-5; tentative D call: TRBD1 (5 bases). The germline V gene has CDR1 SGHRS and CDR2 YFSETQ. V was pared by 5 bases and J by 4 bases, with 10 bases between. The CDR3 is 13 amino acids. The DNA for the CDR3 is TGCGCCAGCAGTGTTAAGGGGAATCAGCCCCAGCATTTT. Translating it yields CASSVKGNQPQHF. The whole variable domain, filled in from reference TRBV5-1 and TRBJ1-5, reads KAGVTQTPRYLIKTRGQQVTLSCSPISGHRSVSWYQQTPGQGLQFLFEYFSETQRNKGNFPGRFSGRQFSNSRSEMNVSTLELGDSALYLCASSVKGNQPQHFGDGTRLSIL.

The J gene is TRBJ2-4, the V gene TRBV30, with 16 bases that match TRBD2. The germline V gene has CDR1 GTSNPN and CDR2 SVGIG (reference sequence). The CDR3 covers 13 residues. The CDR3 reads CVLGLAGGNIQYF. The CDR3 DNA reads TGTGTATTGGGACTAGCGGGGGGGAACATTCAGTACTTC.

V usage is TRBV28 and J usage is TRBJ1-5; the D gene is possibly TRBD1 (5 bases). Trimming cost V 6 bases and J 0 bases, with 9 bases left between them. The CDR3 is made up of 14 amino acids. The V gene's germline CDR1 is MDHEN and CDR2 SYDVKM. The CDR3 reads CASSRQISNQPQHF. CDR3 bases: TGTGCCAGCAGCCGACAGATTAGCAATCAGCCCCAGCATTTT.